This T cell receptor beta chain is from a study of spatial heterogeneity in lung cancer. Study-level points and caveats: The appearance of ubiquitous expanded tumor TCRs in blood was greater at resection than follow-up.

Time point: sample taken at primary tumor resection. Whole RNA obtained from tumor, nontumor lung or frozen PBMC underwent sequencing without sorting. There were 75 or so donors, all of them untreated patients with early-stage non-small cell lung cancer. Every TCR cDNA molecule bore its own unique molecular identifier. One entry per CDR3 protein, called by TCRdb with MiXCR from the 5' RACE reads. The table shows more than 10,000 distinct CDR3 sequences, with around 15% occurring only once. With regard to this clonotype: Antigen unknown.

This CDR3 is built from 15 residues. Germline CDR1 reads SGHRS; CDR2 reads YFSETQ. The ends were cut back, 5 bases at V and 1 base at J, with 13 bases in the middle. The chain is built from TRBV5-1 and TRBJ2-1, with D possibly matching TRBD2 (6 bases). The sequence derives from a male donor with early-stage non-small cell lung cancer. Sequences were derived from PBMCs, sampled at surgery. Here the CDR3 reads CASRRRGLSYNEQFF. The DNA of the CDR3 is TGCGCCAGCAGACGCCGGGGGTTATCCTACAATGAGCAGTTCTTC.